In this sample, the clone carrying this TCR beta chain turned up a few times. Its antigen is not identified. The source of the sample is a study of regulatory T cells in long-lasting Graves disease. The overall study: The term persistent Graves' disease signified upward of 5 years on antithyroid drugs with positive TSH receptor antibodies.

Described time point: persistent/refractory GD, antithyroid drugs over 5 years with positive TRAb. Following extraction of RNA from PBMCs, that RNA was used to make the TCR library. CDR3-region Arm-PCR and iRepertoire HTBI primers produced the TCR beta libraries. Original handling: Among the samples, roughly 61 TRBV and 14 TRBJ segments were identified. TCRdb processed the multiplex PCR reads anew with MiXCR; each CDR3 protein has one entry. V and J calls and clone size were set by TCRdb, not the authors. The table includes about 430,000 distinct CDR3 sequences, 21% detected once. Overall study results and limits: Persistent disease was associated with favored TRBV28 usage and with favored use of TRBJ1-2 and TRBJ2-5. New patients shared 750 to 1,000 public clonotypes, fewer than the approximately 2,500 shared by persistent patients.

This CDR3 contains 16 residues. The germline V and J ends were trimmed by 5 bases and 1 base, with 14 bases remaining between them. Germline V CDR1 and CDR2: SEHNR, FQNEAQ (reference sequence). This receptor was taken from a female donor with Graves disease. This chain joins TRBV7-9 and TRBJ2-2, with D perhaps TRBD2 (6 bases). Material: peripheral blood mononuclear cells (PBMCs), obtained when the disease was refractory, from a patient treated with antithyroid drugs. CDR3 DNA sequence: TGTGCCAGCAGCCCTAGGTGGCGGGGGAACACCGGGGAGCTGTTTTTT. Translating it yields CASSPRWRGNTGELFF.